This entry concerns a single T cell receptor (beta chain). Its antigen is not identified. The data were taken from a study of CD8+CD57+ T cells in acquired aplastic anemia. Study-level results: Overlapping CD8+ CDR3 repertoires of patients and controls contained some 30 shared sequences.

The V gene's germline CDR1 is LNHDA and CDR2 SQIVND (reference sequence). The CDR3 covers 17 residues. V shed 2 bases, J shed 5 bases, and the junction held 12 bases outside the gene matches. Patients sequenced had flow cytometry evidence of CD8+CD57+ cell expansion. According to the study, genomic DNA was the template for TCR beta VDJ and CDR3 profiling. TCRdb called the reads again in MiXCR, with one record for every CDR3 protein. The top ten clones hold about 12% of a sample with about 150,000 distinct CDR3 sequences, over 50% of them seen once. Specimen: sorted CD4+, CD8+, or CD8+CD57+ T cells (not recorded which) from PBMCs. The chain employs TRBV19 and TRBJ1-5; 7 positions match TRBD1. The sequence was collected from a human donor with aplastic anemia. The CDR3: CASSILIETGRDQPQHF. As DNA, the CDR3 is TGTGCCAGTAGTATATTAATCGAGACAGGGAGAGATCAGCCCCAGCATTTT.